The 25 T cell receptor beta chains listed next were all sequenced from one sample in a study of CD8 T cells in Susac syndrome. Random hexamers were used to reverse transcribe an amount of roughly 0.5 to 1 ug RNA. TCRdb called the immunoSEQ multiplex PCR reads again in MiXCR, with one record for every CDR3 protein. The sample yields hundreds of thousands of distinct CDR3 sequences, more than 75% seen once. Sequencing was performed on CD8+ T cells from PBMCs. The receptors were sampled from a human donor with multiple sclerosis.

The V call is TRBV7-9, the J call TRBJ1-1; TRBD1 is a possible D gene (6 bases). CDR1 SEHNR and CDR2 FQNEAQ come from the germline V gene (reference sequence). Between the trimmed V and J ends, which lost 2 bases and 4 bases, there was a span of 14 bases. The CDR3 totals 15 residues. CDR3 DNA sequence: TGTGCCAGCAGCTTAAGATCAGGGGAGGGCACTGAAGCTTTCTTT. It translates to CASSLRSGEGTEAFF. Complete variable domain (other parts from reference TRBV7-9 and TRBJ1-1): DTGVSQNPRHKITKRGQNVTFRCDPISEHNRLYWYRQTLGQGPEFLTYFQNEAQLEKSRLLSDRFSAERPKGSFSTLEIQRTEQGDSAMYLCASSLRSGEGTEAFFGQGTRLTVV.

V usage is TRBV28 and J usage is TRBJ2-5; 10 positions agree with TRBD1. Germline-derived CDR1 and CDR2 are MDHEN and SYDVKM. Trimming at V came to 6 bases and at J to 3 bases, leaving 1 base not matched to a gene. The CDR3 sequence is 13 residues long. CDR3 DNA sequence: TGTGCCAGCAGGGACAGGGGGGAAGAGACCCAGTACTTC. Translation: CASRDRGEETQYF.

The table lists this clonotype with a count of one. The chain uses TRBV5-1 and TRBJ2-1; a weak D match, TRBD2 (6 bases). Germline lookup yields CDR1 SGHRS and CDR2 YFSETQ. CDR3 length equals 16 residues. V dropped 4 bases and J dropped 5 bases, with 19 bases sitting between them. The CDR3 reads CASSVNSDYHHNEQFF. The CDR3 DNA is TGCGCCAGCAGCGTCAACTCGGACTATCACCACAATGAGCAGTTCTTC.

The V and J genes are TRBV2 and TRBJ2-7; D is unresolved. The CDR3 runs 15 residues. V was pared by 8 bases and J by 0 bases, with 17 bases between. CDR1 SNHLY and CDR2 FYNNEI come from the germline V gene. Written as DNA, the CDR3 is TGTGCCAGCGTCTTAGTAGGAACGAACTCCTACGAGCAGTACTTC. This encodes CASVLVGTNSYEQYF. Full variable domain (rest looked up from reference TRBV2 and TRBJ2-7): EPEVTQTPSHQVTQMGQEVILRCVPISNHLYFYWYRQILGQKVEFLVSFYNNEISEKSEIFDDQFSVERPDGSNFTLKIRSTKLEDSAMYFCASVLVGTNSYEQYFGPGTRLTVT.

The chain uses TRBV7-9 and TRBJ2-3, with 8 positions matching TRBD2. V was pared by 4 bases and J by 4 bases, with 4 bases of the junction left unmatched. CDR1 and CDR2 from the germline V gene are SEHNR and FQNEAQ (reference sequence). The CDR3 is made up of 14 amino acids. The CDR3 DNA reads TGTGCCAGCAGCTCCGGGACTAGGGCAGATACGCAGTATTTT. Translating gives CASSSGTRADTQYF.

This clonotype was seen a few times. The chain has TRBV4-2 and TRBJ2-1, with unresolved D. Between the trimmed V and J ends, which lost 8 bases and 7 bases, there was a span of 15 bases. Germline values: CDR1 LGHNA, CDR2 YNFKEQ. This CDR3 is built from 13 residues. CDR3 sequence (DNA): TGTGCCAGCGCGGCCGCCGCTGGAAATGAGCAGTTCTTC. Its translation is CASAAAAGNEQFF.

The chain has TRBV30 and TRBJ1-5, with D possibly matching TRBD1 (6 bases). V was trimmed by 4 bases and J by 4 bases, leaving 14 bases between them. This CDR3 has 14 amino acids. The germline V gene has CDR1 GTSNPN and CDR2 SVGIG (reference sequence). The CDR3 spells CAWKGQSMNQPQHF. The DNA of the CDR3 is TGTGCCTGGAAAGGACAGAGTATGAATCAGCCCCAGCATTTT.

The chain combines TRBV7-9 with TRBJ1-2, with D possibly matching TRBD1 (5 bases). Germline CDR1 is SEHNR and CDR2 is FQNEAQ (reference sequence). This CDR3 spans 13 amino acids. Trimming removed 6 bases at V and 1 base at J, with 9 bases between. The CDR3 nucleotides are TGTGCCAGCAGTCGGGACGTTAACTATGGCTACACCTTC. Amino acids: CASSRDVNYGYTF.

The chain joins TRBV21-1 to TRBJ1-1; TRBD1, the table's D call, lacks a check against the DNA. TRBV21-1 is labeled a pseudogene. The CDR3 totals 15 residues. The CDR3 spells CASSKEEGQNTEAFF. The CDR3 DNA sequence: TGTGCCAGCAGCAAAGAGGAGGGACAGAACACTGAAGCTTTCTTT.

The gene calls are TRBV20-1 and TRBJ1-6; TRBD1 matches 8 bases. Germline values: CDR1 DFQATT, CDR2 SNEGSKA (reference sequence). V trimming: 3 bases; J trimming: 9 bases; junction bases outside the gene matches: 13. The CDR3 runs 16 residues. The CDR3 sequence is CSARDLDRGRGSPLHF. The DNA of the CDR3 is TGCAGTGCTAGGGACCTAGACAGGGGAAGGGGTTCACCCCTCCACTTT.

The genes are TRBV28 and TRBJ2-7; TRBD2 matches 7 bases. CDR1 and CDR2 (germline): MDHEN, SYDVKM. Trimming removed 7 bases from V and 0 bases from J; junction bases left unmatched: 9. This CDR3 contains 15 residues. Here the CDR3 DNA reads TGTGCCAGCAATTCAAGACGGGAGGTCTCCTACGAGCAGTACTTC. Translation: CASNSRREVSYEQYF.

This rearrangement joins TRBV7-6 to TRBJ1-6, with TRBD1 matching over 8 bases. Per germline, CDR1 SGHVS and CDR2 FNYEAQ. V shed 5 bases and J 8 bases; nucleotides not matched to a gene: 8. The CDR3 loop spans 15 amino acids. The CDR3 DNA reads TGTGCCAGCAGCCCGATGCCAGGGGGCGATTCACCCCTCCACTTT. Translation gives CASSPMPGGDSPLHF.

The V and J genes are TRBV9 and TRBJ2-1; D assignment may be TRBD1 or TRBD2 (5 bases each). The CDR3 sequence is 16 residues long. Trimming shortened V by 3 bases and J by 5 bases, and 18 bases separated the two germline ends. Germline assignment: CDR1 SGDLS and CDR2 YYNGEE. The CDR3 sequence is CASSASGARGHNEQFF. The CDR3 nucleotides are TGTGCCAGCAGCGCCTCCGGGGCCCGCGGGCACAATGAGCAGTTCTTC.

V is TRBV5-1 and J is TRBJ1-1; no clear D. Germline V gene data show CDR1 as SGHRS and CDR2 as YFSETQ. This CDR3 contains 11 residues. The V gene lost 5 bases and the J gene lost 4 bases, with 6 bases spanning the gap. CDR3 region: CASRVGTEAFF. CDR3 coding DNA: TGCGCCAGCAGGGTGGGCACTGAAGCTTTCTTT.

The CDR3 is CASRPLRGAGEPQHF. The CDR3 nucleotides read TGTGCCAGCAGGCCCCTTCGGGGGGCAGGGGAGCCCCAGCATTTT. This rearrangement joins TRBV27 to TRBJ1-5, with TRBD1 as a possible D gene (6 bases). The germline CDR1 and CDR2 sequences are MNHEY and SMNVEV (reference sequence). The CDR3 runs to 15 residues. The ends were cut back, 6 bases at V and 8 bases at J, with 20 bases in the middle.

The gene calls are TRBV6-1 and TRBJ2-7; D might be TRBD1 (5 bases). The CDR3 length is 15 residues. The V end lost 7 bases, the J end lost 3 bases, and 19 bases lay between the germline ends. Germline loops: CDR1 MNHNS, CDR2 SASEGT. CDR3 amino acids: CASIFYPDRGYEQYF. The CDR3 nucleotides read TGTGCCAGCATATTTTACCCTGACAGAGGCTACGAGCAGTACTTC.

The chain carries TRBV30 and TRBJ1-2; 7 bases are shared with TRBD1. V shed 1 base and J 3 bases; nucleotides not matched to a gene: 5. The germline CDR1 and CDR2 sequences are GTSNPN and SVGIG (reference sequence). This CDR3 is 14 amino acids long. CDR3 loop: CAWSGPGTDYGYTF. Here the CDR3 DNA reads TGTGCCTGGAGTGGACCCGGGACAGACTATGGCTACACCTTC.

V is TRBV10-3 and J is TRBJ2-7; D not certain. The CDR3 consists of 16 residues. The germline V gene has CDR1 ENHRY and CDR2 SYGVKD. The germline V and J ends were trimmed by 1 base and 1 base, with 14 bases remaining between them. The CDR3 protein is CAISEFVGILSYEQYF. The CDR3, as DNA: TGTGCCATCAGTGAGTTCGTGGGGATCCTGTCCTACGAGCAGTACTTC.

This chain links TRBV6-1 with TRBJ2-7; 7 bases align to TRBD2. With 1 base clipped from V and 3 bases from J, the junction kept 6 bases outside the gene matches. The length of the CDR3 is 15 residues. Per germline, CDR1 MNHNS and CDR2 SASEGT. The CDR3 spells CASSEGASGVYEQYF. In DNA form, the CDR3 reads TGTGCCAGCAGTGAAGGGGCTAGCGGAGTCTACGAGCAGTACTTC.

CDR3: CASSLDRLNSPLHF. The CDR3, as DNA: TGTGCCAGCAGTTTGGACAGGCTTAATTCACCCCTCCACTTT. J is TRBJ1-6 and V is TRBV28; 7 positions agree with TRBD1. J was trimmed by 6 bases and V by 3 bases; bases with no gene match: 2. Germline assignment: CDR1 MDHEN and CDR2 SYDVKM. This CDR3 region has 14 residues.

The chain has TRBV6-5 and TRBJ2-7; D possibly matches TRBD1 or TRBD2 (5 bases each). The CDR3 is made up of 15 amino acids. Germline CDR1 reads MNHEY; CDR2 reads SVGAGI. V lost 4 bases to trimming and J lost 3 bases, with 16 bases between them. CDR3 in DNA: TGTGCCAGCAGTTCTTCAGGGAGTTCAAACTACGAGCAGTACTTC. Protein: CASSSSGSSNYEQYF.

This clonotype appeared a single time. The chain couples TRBV5-1 to TRBJ2-2; TRBD2 agrees at 10 bases. The V segment lost 3 bases and the J segment 5 bases; nucleotides outside the gene matches: 16. This CDR3 comprises 19 residues. CDR1 is SGHRS and CDR2 is YFSETQ in the germline V gene. In DNA form, the CDR3 reads TGCGCCAGCAGCTCCTTCACGTCAAGCGGGAGGGCCCGGACCGGGGAGCTGTTTTTT. As protein: CASSSFTSSGRARTGELFF.

Concerning this clonotype: One junction end does not reproduce the germline sequence, and a read error may be involved. This sequence joins TRBV20-1 and TRBJ2-1, with 13 bases fitting TRBD2. The CDR3 sequence is 15 residues long. Germline V CDR1 and CDR2: DFQATT, SNEGSKA (reference sequence). The CDR3 sequence is CGARDRLAGGHEQFF. CDR3 DNA sequence: TGCGGTGCTAGAGACAGACTAGCGGGAGGTCATGAGCAGTTCTTC.

The chain recombines TRBV7-9 with TRBJ1-4, with 11 bases that match TRBD1. Germline V gene sequence: CDR1 SEHNR, CDR2 FQNEAQ (reference sequence). CDR3 size: 17 residues. J gave up 5 bases and V 1 base, and 6 bases lay outside the gene matches. The CDR3 DNA follows: TGTGCCAGCAGCTTAGTGGGACAGGGGGTCCGAAATGAAAAACTGTTTTTT. It yields the protein CASSLVGQGVRNEKLFF. Full variable domain (rest looked up from reference TRBV7-9 and TRBJ1-4): DTGVSQNPRHKITKRGQNVTFRCDPISEHNRLYWYRQTLGQGPEFLTYFQNEAQLEKSRLLSDRFSAERPKGSFSTLEIQRTEQGDSAMYLCASSLVGQGVRNEKLFFGSGTQLSVL.

This sequence joins TRBV6-1 and TRBJ2-1; a weak D match, TRBD2 (5 bases). Germline CDR1 is MNHNS and CDR2 is SASEGT. The germline V and J ends were trimmed by 3 bases and 8 bases, with 17 bases remaining between them. There are 15 residues in the CDR3. The CDR3 loop is CASSDRTSVTDEQFF. For the CDR3, the DNA is TGTGCCAGCAGTGATCGAACTAGTGTAACCGATGAGCAGTTCTTC.